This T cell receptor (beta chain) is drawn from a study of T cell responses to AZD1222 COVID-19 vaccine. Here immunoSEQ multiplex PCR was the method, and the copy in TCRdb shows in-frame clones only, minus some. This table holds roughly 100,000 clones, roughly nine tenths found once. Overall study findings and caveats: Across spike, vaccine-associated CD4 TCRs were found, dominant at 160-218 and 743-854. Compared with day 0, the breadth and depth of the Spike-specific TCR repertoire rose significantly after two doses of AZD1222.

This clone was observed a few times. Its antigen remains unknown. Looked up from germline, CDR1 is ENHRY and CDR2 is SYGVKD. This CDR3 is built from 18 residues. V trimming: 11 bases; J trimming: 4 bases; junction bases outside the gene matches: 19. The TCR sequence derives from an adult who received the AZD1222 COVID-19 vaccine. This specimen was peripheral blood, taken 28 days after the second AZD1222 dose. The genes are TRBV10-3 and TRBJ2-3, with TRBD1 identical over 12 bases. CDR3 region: CASGTGGERKDSPDTQYF. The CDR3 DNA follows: TGTGCCTCAGGGACAGGGGGCGAACGGAAGGACTCGCCAGATACGCAGTATTTT.